The sequence of this T cell receptor (beta chain) was determined in a study of CD8 T cells in ankylosing spondylitis. The CDR3 covers 15 residues. Germline CDR1 and CDR2: MNHNS and SASEGT. V lost 10 bases to trimming and J lost 0 bases; unmatched junction nucleotides: 7. Notes on this clonotype: Its antigen is still unknown.

Study results and caveats: Clones that were linked to disease were CD8+ and were relatively rare in peripheral blood. Ankylosing spondylitis blood appeared to be characterized by a TCR beta motif of eight or nine highly homologous variants. Reports of some motif variants in reactive arthritis synovial fluid and blood predate this one.

Quantitative molecular-barcoded 5'-RACE generated the TCR beta libraries. TCRdb independently ran MiXCR on the 5' RACE reads; one entry per CDR3 protein. The data show 670,000 or so distinct CDR3 sequences, roughly 19% seen once. The source of this sequence is a male donor with ankylosing spondylitis. The chain combines TRBV6-1 with TRBJ2-2, with 8 bases lining up with TRBD2. Input material: blood, either unsorted or a sorted T cell fraction (not recorded which). The CDR3 loop reads CATRGGGTNTGELFF. In DNA form, the CDR3 reads TGTGCCACCAGAGGCGGGGGGACGAACACCGGGGAGCTGTTTTTT.